This TCR beta chain was recorded in a study of blood T cell repertoires in COVID-19. Study overall: There were acute and convalescent COVID-19 samples, and they came from the United States, Italy and Spain.

Repertoires were generated with immunoSEQ multiplex PCR, while TCRdb's copy carries only in-frame clones and drops some. The table records about 140,000 clones, around 73% of them present only once. Germline V gene lookup returns CDR1 MNHEY and CDR2 SVGEGT. The CDR3 length is 15 residues. J gave up 1 base and V 6 bases, and 7 bases lay outside the gene matches. Specimen: peripheral blood. V usage is TRBV6-2 or TRBV6-3 and J usage is TRBJ2-7; 9 positions agree with TRBD2. This TCR was sampled from a man in his sixties who had recovered from COVID-19. CDR3 sequence (DNA): TGTGCCAGCAGCTTTCTAGCGGGACCGTCCTACGAGCAGTACTTC. It codes for CASSFLAGPSYEQYF.